This T cell receptor (beta chain) is from a study of blood T cell repertoires in COVID-19. For the study at large: COVID-19 samples, acute and convalescent, were from the United States, Italy and Spain. From T cells, B-cell-depleted T cells, or PBMCs came the material, which was cDNA or gDNA.

V dropped 0 bases and J dropped 5 bases, with 12 bases sitting between them. From germline, CDR1 is SGDLS and CDR2 YYNGEE. CDR3 size: 15 residues. Here immunoSEQ multiplex PCR was the method, and the copy in TCRdb shows in-frame clones only, minus some. Among 200,000 to 300,000 clones listed, roughly 87% were seen once. The TCR was taken from a human donor in a cohort sampled during active COVID-19. This chain uses TRBV9 with TRBJ2-1; possibly TRBD2 for D (5 bases). Sequenced input: peripheral blood. CDR3 in amino acids: CASSVAPSINNEQFF. In DNA form, the CDR3 reads TGTGCCAGCAGCGTAGCCCCTAGCATCAACAATGAGCAGTTCTTC.